This T cell receptor (beta chain) emerged from a study of CD8 T cells in ankylosing spondylitis. MiXCR was run by TCRdb on the 5' RACE reads, yielding one entry per CDR3 protein. The data show about 540,000 distinct CDR3 sequences, approximately 11% seen once. This clonotype was observed a handful of times. Its specificity is unknown. Study-level points and caveats: Enrichment of disease-linked clones was reportedly significant in matched ankylosing spondylitis synovial fluid. Apparently characteristic of ankylosing spondylitis blood was a TCR beta motif (about 8 highly homologous variants).

Material: blood, either unsorted or a sorted T cell fraction (not recorded which). This clonotype was sampled from a male donor with ankylosing spondylitis.

The CDR3 DNA is TGCAGTGCTAGAGATGGGGCAGGGATTACAAACACTGAAGCTTTCTTT. Encoded protein: CSARDGAGITNTEAFF. The chain links TRBV20-1 to TRBJ1-1, with a possible D match to TRBD1 (5 bases). The CDR3 totals 16 residues. The germline V gene has CDR1 DFQATT and CDR2 SNEGSKA (reference sequence). V was shortened by 0 bases and J by 2 bases, with 16 bases between the two germline ends.